The next 18 T cell receptor beta chains were all read from a single sample in a study of T cells in Graves' hyperthyroidism and ophthalmopathy. Amplification targeted TCR beta CDR3 regions from RNA transcripts. A first-round RT-PCR of the TCR CDR3 used the HTBI primer set. TCRdb used MiXCR to reprocess the multiplex PCR reads, holding one entry per CDR3 protein. The table lists around 580,000 distinct CDR3 sequences, 35% to 55% of them singletons, with about 7.8% in the top ten. The sequenced sample was peripheral blood or thyroid tissue (not recorded which). These receptors were taken from a woman aged 18-30 years with Graves' hyperthyroidism.

This clonotype was recorded at least ten times. V gene TRBV6-5 combines with J gene TRBJ2-5; TRBD1 or TRBD2 may be the D gene (5 bases each). From germline, CDR1 is MNHEY and CDR2 SVGAGI. This CDR3 has 13 residues. V lost 7 bases and J lost 1, with 10 bases in between. The CDR3 nucleotides read TGTGCCAGCAAGAGGGACCTCCAAGAGACCCAGTACTTC. Translation: CASKRDLQETQYF.

This clonotype has a count of ten or more. V is TRBV15 and J is TRBJ1-4, with TRBD1 matching over 9 bases. The junction had 8 bases not matched to a gene; V was cut back by 1 base and J by 8 bases. The length of the CDR3 is 16 residues. CDR1 is LNHNV and CDR2 is YYDKDF in the germline V gene (reference sequence). This CDR3 is CATSRGGLTGGEKLFF. The CDR3 DNA reads as TGTGCCACCAGCAGAGGGGGTTTGACAGGGGGAGAAAAACTGTTTTTT.

The CDR3 here is CATSDPGTQRDGYTF. CDR3 in DNA: TGTGCCACCAGTGATCCCGGGACACAGCGTGATGGCTACACCTTC. The gene calls are TRBV24-1 and TRBJ1-2; a possible D gene is TRBD1 (6 bases). Germline CDR1 is KGHDR and CDR2 is SFDVKD. The CDR3 is made up of 15 amino acids. V dropped 3 bases and J dropped 6 bases, with 16 bases sitting between them.

V and J are TRBV13 and TRBJ2-5; weak D call: TRBD2 (7 bases). From germline, CDR1 is PRHDT and CDR2 FYEKMQ (reference sequence). Between the trimmed V and J ends, which lost 2 bases and 5 bases, there was a span of 15 bases. The CDR3 contains 15 residues. CDR3 residues: CASSLLGGGEETQYF. In DNA, the CDR3 is TGTGCCAGCAGCTTATTAGGCGGGGGCGAGGAGACCCAGTACTTC.

This clonotype was counted many times. The J gene is TRBJ1-3, the V gene TRBV5-1, with D tentatively TRBD1 (6 bases). The length of the CDR3 is 14 residues. V was shortened by 3 bases and J by 2 bases, with 9 bases between the two germline ends. Germline assignment: CDR1 SGHRS and CDR2 YFSETQ. In nucleotides, the CDR3 is TGCGCCAGCAGCTCCGGGACAACTGGAAACACCATATATTTT. Translation gives CASSSGTTGNTIYF. Full variable domain (remainder filled in from reference TRBV5-1 and TRBJ1-3): KAGVTQTPRYLIKTRGQQVTLSCSPISGHRSVSWYQQTPGQGLQFLFEYFSETQRNKGNFPGRFSGRQFSNSRSEMNVSTLELGDSALYLCASSSGTTGNTIYFGEGSWLTVV.

This clonotype occurred many times. The V and J genes are TRBV9 and TRBJ2-5; no clear D gene. Germline V CDR1 and CDR2: SGDLS, YYNGEE. Trimming stripped 3 bases from V and 2 bases from J, with 11 bases between. There are 14 residues in the CDR3. The CDR3 bases are TGTGCCAGCAGCGCTTCTGGGGTACAAGAGACCCAGTACTTC. The encoded protein is CASSASGVQETQYF.

The chain carries TRBV12-3 or TRBV12-4 and TRBJ1-5, with D unclear. V was trimmed by 6 bases and J by 3 bases, leaving 15 bases between them. The CDR3 is 15 amino acids. CDR3 region: CASSQEWRANQPQHF. CDR3 nucleotides: TGTGCCAGCAGCCAAGAGTGGCGGGCCAATCAGCCCCAGCATTTT.

This clonotype came up a few times. The V and J genes are TRBV9 and TRBJ2-7, with 7 nucleotides matching TRBD1. V was clipped by 1 base and J by 3 bases; unmatched bases: 4. This CDR3 is built from 14 residues. Per germline, CDR1 SGDLS and CDR2 YYNGEE. This chain's CDR3 is CASSVNSGGYEQYF. The DNA for the CDR3 is TGTGCCAGCAGCGTAAATTCAGGGGGCTACGAGCAGTACTTC.

For this clonotype: Because it lacks the conserved phenylalanine or tryptophan at the end, this CDR3 is likely a read error. This chain connects TRBV4-1 to TRBJ2-5; D possibly uses TRBD1 or TRBD2 (5 bases each). Germline CDR1 and CDR2: MGHRA and YSYEKL. CDR3 length equals 18 residues. The CDR3 DNA follows: TGCACCAGCAGCCAAGCGGAGGAAGGGGTGAGGGGACAAGAGACCCAGTACTCC. It translates to CTSSQAEEGVRGQETQYS.

The genes are TRBV29-1 and TRBJ1-2; the match to TRBD1 covers 9 bases. CDR1 and CDR2 (germline): SQVTM, ANQGSEA. J gave up 0 bases and V 3 bases, and 5 bases lay outside the gene matches. This CDR3 region has 15 residues. CDR3 loop: CSVDDRGDSNYGYTF. DNA of the CDR3: TGCAGCGTTGACGACAGGGGGGATTCTAACTATGGCTACACCTTC. Full variable domain (missing parts from reference TRBV29-1 and TRBJ1-2): SAVISQKPSRDICQRGTSLTIQCQVDSQVTMMFWYRQQPGQSLTLIATANQGSEATYESGFVIDKFPISRPNLTFSTLTVSNMSPEDSSIYLCSVDDRGDSNYGYTFGSGTRLTVV.

The gene calls are TRBV10-3 and TRBJ1-1; no reliable D call. Trimming cost V 6 bases and J 8 bases, with 16 bases left between them. Germline lookup yields CDR1 ENHRY and CDR2 SYGVKD. CDR3 length equals 13 residues. The chain's CDR3 is CAIRPNVAGEAFF. In DNA, the CDR3 is TGTGCCATCAGACCTAACGTAGCGGGAGAAGCTTTCTTT.

In this sample, this clonotype turned up many times. This chain joins TRBV19 and TRBJ1-5; D remains unclear. Deletions cut 3 bases from V and 0 bases from J, with 12 bases between. The germline V gene encodes CDR1 LNHDA and CDR2 SQIVND (reference sequence). This CDR3 comprises 16 residues. The CDR3 nucleotides are TGTGCCAGTAGTATCCCAAAACGCCTTAGCAATCAGCCCCAGCATTTT. Amino acids: CASSIPKRLSNQPQHF.

This clonotype was detected ten times or more. This chain connects TRBV7-3 to TRBJ2-5; 12 nucleotides agree with TRBD2. This CDR3 has 17 residues. After removal of 2 bases from V and 5 bases from J, the junction contained 9 bases not matched to a gene. Germline CDR1 reads SGHTA; CDR2 reads FQGTGA. CDR3 coding DNA: TGTGCCAGCAGCTTATTTCCTAGCGGGAGGGCCTGGGAGACCCAGTACTTC. This codes for CASSLFPSGRAWETQYF.

The chain recombines TRBV2 with TRBJ2-7; 9 nucleotides agree with TRBD1. The CDR3 sequence is 14 residues long. The junction had 7 bases not matched to a gene; V was cut back by 5 bases and J by 5 bases. Germline-derived CDR1 and CDR2 are SNHLY and FYNNEI. CDR3 DNA sequence: TGTGCCAGCAGTACCCGGGACAGGGACCACGAGCAGTACTTC. Its protein product is CASSTRDRDHEQYF.

In nucleotides, the CDR3 is TGTGCCAGCAGATTCGGGAATACAGGGGCCTACGAGCAGTACTTC. This translates into CASRFGNTGAYEQYF. V usage is TRBV7-8 and J usage is TRBJ2-7, with TRBD1 identical over 7 bases. This CDR3 comprises 15 residues. V lost 6 bases, J lost 2 bases, and 10 bases stayed unmatched. Per germline, CDR1 SGHVS and CDR2 FQNEAQ.

The V gene is TRBV9, the J gene TRBJ2-7; the match to TRBD2 covers 8 bases. Germline V gene sequence: CDR1 SGDLS, CDR2 YYNGEE. With V trimmed by 0 bases and J by 7 bases, 9 bases remained unmatched. The CDR3 spans 15 residues. The CDR3 here is CASSVDSGENNEQYF. The CDR3 bases are TGTGCCAGCAGCGTAGATAGCGGGGAGAACAATGAGCAGTACTTC.

This clonotype has ten or more counts. The CDR3 coding sequence is TGTGCCAGCAGCCACACCCCAGGGGGAGGAAACACCATATATTTT. Its protein is CASSHTPGGGNTIYF. J is TRBJ1-3 and V is TRBV7-2, with TRBD1 matching 7 bases. Losses at the gene ends were 5 bases for V and 4 bases for J; bases not matched to a gene: 8. The CDR3 consists of 15 residues. In germline, CDR1 is SGHTA, CDR2 FQGNSA. The full variable domain, its missing parts supplied by reference TRBV7-2 and TRBJ1-3, is GAGVSQSPSNKVTEKGKDVELRCDPISGHTALYWYRQSLGQGLEFLIYFQGNSAPDKSGLPSDRFSAERTGGSVSTLTIQRTQQEDSAVYLCASSHTPGGGNTIYFGEGSWLTVV.

This clonotype has a count of ten or more. The chain is built from TRBV6-2 or TRBV6-3 and TRBJ2-2; 9 bases line up with TRBD1. Germline trimming cut 6 bases from V and 1 base from J; bases unmatched to any gene: 12. The CDR3 spans 18 residues. The germline gives CDR1 MNHEY, CDR2 SVGEGT. The CDR3 DNA sequence: TGTGCCAGCAGACTACACCAAAGGACAGGGGAGAACACCGGGGAGCTGTTTTTT. The encoded protein is CASRLHQRTGENTGELFF.